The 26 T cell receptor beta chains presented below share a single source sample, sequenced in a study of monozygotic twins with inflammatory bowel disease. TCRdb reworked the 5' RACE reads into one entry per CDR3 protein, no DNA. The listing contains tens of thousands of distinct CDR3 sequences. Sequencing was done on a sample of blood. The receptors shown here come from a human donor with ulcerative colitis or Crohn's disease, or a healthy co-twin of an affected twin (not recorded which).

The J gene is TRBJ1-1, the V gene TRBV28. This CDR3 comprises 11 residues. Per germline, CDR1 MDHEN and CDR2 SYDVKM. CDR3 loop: CASSFWGEAFF.

CDR3 residues: CASRRTVGAGGANVLTF. This chain connects TRBV27 to TRBJ2-6; the TCRdb D gene call, TRBD1, has no DNA to confirm it. Germline V lookup: CDR1 MNHEY, CDR2 SMNVEV (reference sequence). The CDR3 has 17 residues.

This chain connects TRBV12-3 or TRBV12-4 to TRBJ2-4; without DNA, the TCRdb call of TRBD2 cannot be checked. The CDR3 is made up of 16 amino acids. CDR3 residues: CASSALVSIGKNMQYF.

The CDR3 sequence is CASRSDPTAYEQYF. The chain joins TRBV6-1 to TRBJ2-7. The V gene's germline CDR1 is MNHNS and CDR2 SASEGT. The CDR3 length is 14 residues.

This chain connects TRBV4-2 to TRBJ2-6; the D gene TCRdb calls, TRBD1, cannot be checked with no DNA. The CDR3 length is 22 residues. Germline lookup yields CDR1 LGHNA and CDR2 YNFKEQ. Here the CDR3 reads CASSQDTGGRPFGGPGANVLTF.

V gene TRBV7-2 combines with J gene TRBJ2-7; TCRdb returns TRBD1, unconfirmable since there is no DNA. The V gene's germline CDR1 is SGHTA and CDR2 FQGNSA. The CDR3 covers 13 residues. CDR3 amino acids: CASSFRQQYEQYF.

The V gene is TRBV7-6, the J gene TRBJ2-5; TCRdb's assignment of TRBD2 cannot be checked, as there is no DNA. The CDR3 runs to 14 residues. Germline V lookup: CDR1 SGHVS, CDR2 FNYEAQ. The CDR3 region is CASSPIGLKETQYF.

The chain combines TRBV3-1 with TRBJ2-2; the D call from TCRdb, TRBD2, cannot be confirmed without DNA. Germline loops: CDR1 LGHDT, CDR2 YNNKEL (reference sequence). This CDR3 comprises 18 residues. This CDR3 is CASSQALAGGLHTGELFF.

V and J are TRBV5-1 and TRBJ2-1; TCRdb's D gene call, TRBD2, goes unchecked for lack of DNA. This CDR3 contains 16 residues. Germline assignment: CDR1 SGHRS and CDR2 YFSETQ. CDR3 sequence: CASSSGTSGVYNEQFF.

CDR3 sequence reads: CSVINGRAMADTQYF. J is TRBJ2-3 and V is TRBV29-1; TCRdb indicates TRBD2, and absent DNA this call remains unverified. The germline gives CDR1 SQVTM, CDR2 ANQGSEA. This CDR3 contains 15 residues.

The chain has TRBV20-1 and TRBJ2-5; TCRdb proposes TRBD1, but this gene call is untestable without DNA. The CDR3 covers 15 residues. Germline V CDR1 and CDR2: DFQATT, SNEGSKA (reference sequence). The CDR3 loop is CSAGKGGGLQETQYF.

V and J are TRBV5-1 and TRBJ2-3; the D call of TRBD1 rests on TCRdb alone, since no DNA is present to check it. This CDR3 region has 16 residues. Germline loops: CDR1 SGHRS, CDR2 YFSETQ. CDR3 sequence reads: CASSPSGTQSTDTQYF. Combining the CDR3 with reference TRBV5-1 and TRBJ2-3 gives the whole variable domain KAGVTQTPRYLIKTRGQQVTLSCSPISGHRSVSWYQQTPGQGLQFLFEYFSETQRNKGNFPGRFSGRQFSNSRSEMNVSTLELGDSALYLCASSPSGTQSTDTQYFGPGTRLTVL.

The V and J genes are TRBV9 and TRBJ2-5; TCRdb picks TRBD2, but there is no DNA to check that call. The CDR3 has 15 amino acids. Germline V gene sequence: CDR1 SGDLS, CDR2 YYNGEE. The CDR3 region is CASSVGSGAQETQYF.

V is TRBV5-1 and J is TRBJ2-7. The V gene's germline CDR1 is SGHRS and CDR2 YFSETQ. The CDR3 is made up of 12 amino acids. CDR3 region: CASSLVASEQYF.

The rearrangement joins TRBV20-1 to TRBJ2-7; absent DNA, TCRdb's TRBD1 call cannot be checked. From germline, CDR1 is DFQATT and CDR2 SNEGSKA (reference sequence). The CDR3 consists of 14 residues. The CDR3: CSARDFQGANEQYF.

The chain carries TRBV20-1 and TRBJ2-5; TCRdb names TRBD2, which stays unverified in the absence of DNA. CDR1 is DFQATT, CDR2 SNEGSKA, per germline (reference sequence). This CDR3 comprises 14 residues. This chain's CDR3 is CSARGYGGRETQYF.

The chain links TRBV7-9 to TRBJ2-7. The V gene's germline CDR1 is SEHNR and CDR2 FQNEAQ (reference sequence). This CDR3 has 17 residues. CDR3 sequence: CASSLDIGLTSSYEQYF.

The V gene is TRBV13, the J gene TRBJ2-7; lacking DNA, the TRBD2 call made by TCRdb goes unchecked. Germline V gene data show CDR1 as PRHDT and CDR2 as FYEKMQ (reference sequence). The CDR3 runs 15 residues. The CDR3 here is CASSLGIAGLYEQYF.

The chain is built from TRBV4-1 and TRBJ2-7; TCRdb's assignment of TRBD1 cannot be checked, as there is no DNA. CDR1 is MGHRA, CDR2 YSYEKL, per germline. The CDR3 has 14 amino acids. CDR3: CASSQPGKRYEQYF.

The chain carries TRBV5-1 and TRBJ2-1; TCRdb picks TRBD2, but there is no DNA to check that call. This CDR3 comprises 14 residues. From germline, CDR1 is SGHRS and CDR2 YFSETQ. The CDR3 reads CASSLSGPNNEQFF.

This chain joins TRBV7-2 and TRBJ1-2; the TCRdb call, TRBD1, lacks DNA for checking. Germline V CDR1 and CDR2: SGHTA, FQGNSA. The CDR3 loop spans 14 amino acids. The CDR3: CASSRQGSNYGYTF.

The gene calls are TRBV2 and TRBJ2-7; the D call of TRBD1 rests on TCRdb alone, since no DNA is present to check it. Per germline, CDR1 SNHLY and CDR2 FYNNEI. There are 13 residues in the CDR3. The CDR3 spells CASGNYRGYEQYF.

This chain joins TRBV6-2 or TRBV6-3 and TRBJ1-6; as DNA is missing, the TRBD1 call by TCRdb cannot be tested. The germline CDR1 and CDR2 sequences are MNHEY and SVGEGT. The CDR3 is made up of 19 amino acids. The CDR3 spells CASSLASGTGNGGNSPLHF.

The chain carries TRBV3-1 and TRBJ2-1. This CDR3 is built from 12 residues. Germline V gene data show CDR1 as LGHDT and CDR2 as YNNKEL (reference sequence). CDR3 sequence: CASSQAESEQFF.

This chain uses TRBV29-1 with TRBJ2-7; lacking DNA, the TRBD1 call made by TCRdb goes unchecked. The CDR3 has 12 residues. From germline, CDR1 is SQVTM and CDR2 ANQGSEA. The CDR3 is CSVAGTAYEQYF.

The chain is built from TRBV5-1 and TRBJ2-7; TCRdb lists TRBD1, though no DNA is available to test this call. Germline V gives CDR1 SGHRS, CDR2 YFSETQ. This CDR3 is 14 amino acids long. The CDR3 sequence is CASSLARREYEQYF. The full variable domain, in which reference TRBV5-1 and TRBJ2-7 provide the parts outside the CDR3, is KAGVTQTPRYLIKTRGQQVTLSCSPISGHRSVSWYQQTPGQGLQFLFEYFSETQRNKGNFPGRFSGRQFSNSRSEMNVSTLELGDSALYLCASSLARREYEQYFGPGTRLTVT.